This section outlines one T cell receptor beta chain sequence together with its context. Its antigen is still unknown. The record originates from a study of OX40 agonist ivuxolimab in advanced cancers. Study-level results: In general, CD8+ T cells held more expanded clones than CD4+ did, on average. Individuals who were partial responders at 0.1-3.0 mg/kg had clonal expansion that ranked among the lowest.

Germline loops: CDR1 SNHLY, CDR2 FYNNEI. The CDR3 is 15 amino acids. After removal of 1 base from V and 6 bases from J, the junction contained 4 bases not matched to a gene. Patients were excluded for autoimmune disease history or systemic immunosuppression. The assay was immunoSEQ multiplex PCR, and TCRdb's table has in-frame clones only and misses some. Counted here are some 150,000 clones, 90% occurring once; the ten biggest clones make up 1.1%. The rearrangement joins TRBV2 to TRBJ2-2, with TRBD2 matching 8 bases. The material sequenced was CD4+ or CD8+ T cells sorted from blood, taken in a trial of the OX40 agonist ivuxolimab. This clonotype originated in an adult with an advanced solid tumor such as melanoma, head and neck, liver or kidney cancer. The CDR3 DNA sequence: TGTGCCAGCAGTGAAGGGGGAGCGGGGGCCGGGGAGCTGTTTTTT. Translating gives CASSEGGAGAGELFF.